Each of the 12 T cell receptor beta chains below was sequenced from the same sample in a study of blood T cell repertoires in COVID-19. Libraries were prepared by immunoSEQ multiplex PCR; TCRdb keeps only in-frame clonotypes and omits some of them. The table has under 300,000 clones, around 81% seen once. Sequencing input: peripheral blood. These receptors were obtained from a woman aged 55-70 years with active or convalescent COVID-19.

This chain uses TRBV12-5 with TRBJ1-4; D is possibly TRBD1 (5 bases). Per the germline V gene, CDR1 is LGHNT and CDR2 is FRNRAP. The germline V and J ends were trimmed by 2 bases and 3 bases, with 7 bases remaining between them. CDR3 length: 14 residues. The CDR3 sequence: CASGLRGANEKLFF. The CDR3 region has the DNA TGTGCTAGTGGTTTGCGGGGGGCTAATGAAAAACTGTTTTTT.

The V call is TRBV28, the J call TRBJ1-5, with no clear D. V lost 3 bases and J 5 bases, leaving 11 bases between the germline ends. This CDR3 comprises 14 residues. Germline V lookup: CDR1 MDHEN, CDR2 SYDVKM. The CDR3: CASSLGSFHQPQHF. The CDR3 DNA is TGTGCCAGCAGTTTGGGGAGCTTTCATCAGCCCCAGCATTTT.

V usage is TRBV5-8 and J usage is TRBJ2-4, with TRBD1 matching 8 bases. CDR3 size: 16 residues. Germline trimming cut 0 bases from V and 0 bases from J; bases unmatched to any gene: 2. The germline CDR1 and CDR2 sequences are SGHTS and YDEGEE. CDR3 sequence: CASSLGQGIAKNIQYF. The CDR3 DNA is TGTGCCAGCAGCTTGGGACAGGGGATAGCCAAAAACATTCAGTACTTC.

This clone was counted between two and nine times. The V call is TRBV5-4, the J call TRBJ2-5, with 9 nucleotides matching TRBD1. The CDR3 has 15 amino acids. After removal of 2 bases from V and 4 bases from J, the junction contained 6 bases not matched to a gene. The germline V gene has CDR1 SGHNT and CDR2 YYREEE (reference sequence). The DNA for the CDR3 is TGTGCCAGCAGCTTTCCGGGACAGGGAGGAGAGACCCAGTACTTC. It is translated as CASSFPGQGGETQYF.

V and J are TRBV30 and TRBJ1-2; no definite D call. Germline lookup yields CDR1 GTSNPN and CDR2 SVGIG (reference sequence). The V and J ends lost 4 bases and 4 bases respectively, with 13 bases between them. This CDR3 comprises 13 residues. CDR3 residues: CAWNDPGGYGYTF. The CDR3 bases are TGTGCCTGGAACGACCCCGGAGGCTATGGCTACACCTTC. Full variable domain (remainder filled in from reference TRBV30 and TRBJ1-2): SQTIHQWPATLVQPVGSPLSLECTVEGTSNPNLYWYRQAAGRGLQLLFYSVGIGQISSEVPQNLSASRPQDRQFILSSKKLLLSDSGFYLCAWNDPGGYGYTFGSGTRLTVV.

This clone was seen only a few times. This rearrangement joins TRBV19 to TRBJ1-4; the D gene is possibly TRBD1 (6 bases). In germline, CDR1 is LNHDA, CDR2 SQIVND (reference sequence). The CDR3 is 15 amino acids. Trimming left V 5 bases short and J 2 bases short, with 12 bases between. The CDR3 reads CASSVNRDTNEKLFF. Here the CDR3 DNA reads TGTGCCAGTAGTGTAAACAGGGACACTAATGAAAAACTGTTTTTT. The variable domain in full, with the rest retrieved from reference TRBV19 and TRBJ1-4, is DGGITQSPKYLFRKEGQNVTLSCEQNLNHDAMYWYRQDPGQGLRLIYYSQIVNDFQKGDIAEGYSVSREKKESFPLTVTSAQKNPTAFYLCASSVNRDTNEKLFFGSGTQLSVL.

CDR3 amino acids: CASSLGGRAEQPQHF. CDR3 sequence (DNA): TGTGCCAGCAGCTTAGGTGGGCGCGCCGAGCAGCCCCAGCATTTT. V gene TRBV7-8 combines with J gene TRBJ1-5; no definite D call. Germline CDR1 reads SGHVS; CDR2 reads FQNEAQ. With 1 base removed from V and 7 bases from J, the gap between germline ends came to 14 bases. The CDR3 runs 15 residues.

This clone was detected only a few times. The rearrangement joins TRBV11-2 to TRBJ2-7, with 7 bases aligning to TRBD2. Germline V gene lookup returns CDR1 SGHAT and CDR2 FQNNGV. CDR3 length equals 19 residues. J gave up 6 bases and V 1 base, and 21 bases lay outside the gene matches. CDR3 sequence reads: CASSLVASPVGRQRGEQYF. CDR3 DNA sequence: TGTGCCAGCAGCTTAGTGGCGAGCCCGGTCGGTAGACAGCGGGGCGAGCAGTACTTC.

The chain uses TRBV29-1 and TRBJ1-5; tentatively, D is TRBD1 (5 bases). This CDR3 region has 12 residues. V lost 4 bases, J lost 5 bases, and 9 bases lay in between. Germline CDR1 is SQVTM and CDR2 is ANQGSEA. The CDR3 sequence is CSVVARDQPQHF. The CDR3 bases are TGCAGCGTTGTCGCCAGGGATCAGCCCCAGCATTTT. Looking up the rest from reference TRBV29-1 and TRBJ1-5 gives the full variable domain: SAVISQKPSRDICQRGTSLTIQCQVDSQVTMMFWYRQQPGQSLTLIATANQGSEATYESGFVIDKFPISRPNLTFSTLTVSNMSPEDSSIYLCSVVARDQPQHFGDGTRLSIL.

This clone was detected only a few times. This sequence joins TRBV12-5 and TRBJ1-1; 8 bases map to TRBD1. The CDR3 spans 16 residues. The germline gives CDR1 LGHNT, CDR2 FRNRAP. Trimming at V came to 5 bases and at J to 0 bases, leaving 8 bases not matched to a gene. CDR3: CASGPHGTGMNTEAFF. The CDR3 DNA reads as TGTGCTAGTGGTCCCCATGGGACAGGTATGAACACTGAAGCTTTCTTT.

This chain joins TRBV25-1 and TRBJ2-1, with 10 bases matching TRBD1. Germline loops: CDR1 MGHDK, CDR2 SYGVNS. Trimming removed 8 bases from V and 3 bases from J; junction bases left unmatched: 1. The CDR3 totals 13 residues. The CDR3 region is CASRDRGYNEQFF. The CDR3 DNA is TGTGCCAGCCGGGACAGGGGCTACAATGAGCAGTTCTTC.

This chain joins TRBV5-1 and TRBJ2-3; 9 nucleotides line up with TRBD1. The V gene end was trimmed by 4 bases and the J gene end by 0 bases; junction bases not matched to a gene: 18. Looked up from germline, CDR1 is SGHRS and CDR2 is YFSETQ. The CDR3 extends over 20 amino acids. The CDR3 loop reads CASSQGTSGQGRLSTDTQYF. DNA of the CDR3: TGCGCCAGCAGCCAGGGGACATCGGGACAGGGACGCCTTAGCACAGATACGCAGTATTTT.